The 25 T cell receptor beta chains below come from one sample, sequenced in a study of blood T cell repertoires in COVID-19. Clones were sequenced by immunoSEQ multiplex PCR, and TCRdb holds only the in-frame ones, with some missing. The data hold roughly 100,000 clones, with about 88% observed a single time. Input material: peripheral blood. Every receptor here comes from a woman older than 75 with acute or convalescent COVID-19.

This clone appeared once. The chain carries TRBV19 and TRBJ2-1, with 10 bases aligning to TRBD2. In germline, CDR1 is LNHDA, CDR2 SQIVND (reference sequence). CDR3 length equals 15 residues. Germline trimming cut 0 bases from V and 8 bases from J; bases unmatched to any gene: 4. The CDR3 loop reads CASSIESGGGHEQFF. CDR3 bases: TGTGCCAGTAGTATAGAAAGCGGGGGGGGTCATGAGCAGTTCTTC.

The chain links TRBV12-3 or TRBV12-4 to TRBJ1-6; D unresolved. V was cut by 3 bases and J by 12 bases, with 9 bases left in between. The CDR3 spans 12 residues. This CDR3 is CASSFGWRPLHF. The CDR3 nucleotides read TGTGCCAGCAGTTTTGGGTGGAGACCCCTCCACTTT.

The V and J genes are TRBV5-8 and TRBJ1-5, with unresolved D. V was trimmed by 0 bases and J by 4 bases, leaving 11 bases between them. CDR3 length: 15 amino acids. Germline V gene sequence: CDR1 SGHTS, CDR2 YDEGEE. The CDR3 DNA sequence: TGTGCCAGCAGCTTGGGAGGAGGGTGGAATCAGCCCCAGCATTTT. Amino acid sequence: CASSLGGGWNQPQHF.

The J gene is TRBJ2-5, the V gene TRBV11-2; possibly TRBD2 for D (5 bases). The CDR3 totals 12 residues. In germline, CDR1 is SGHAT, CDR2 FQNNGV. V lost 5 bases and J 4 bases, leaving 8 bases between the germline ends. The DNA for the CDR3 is TGTGCCAGCAGCCCACGGGGAGAGACCCAGTACTTC. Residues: CASSPRGETQYF.

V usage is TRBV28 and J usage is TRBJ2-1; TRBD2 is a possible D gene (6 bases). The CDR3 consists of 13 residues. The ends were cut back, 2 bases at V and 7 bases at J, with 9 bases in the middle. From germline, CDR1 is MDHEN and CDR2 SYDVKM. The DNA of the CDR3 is TGTGCCAGCAGTTTACTAGGGAGGAATGAGCAGTTCTTC. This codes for CASSLLGRNEQFF. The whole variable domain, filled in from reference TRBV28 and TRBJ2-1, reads DVKVTQSSRYLVKRTGEKVFLECVQDMDHENMFWYRQDPGLGLRLIYFSYDVKMKEKGDIPEGYSVSREKKERFSLILESASTNQTSMYLCASSLLGRNEQFFGPGTRLTVL.

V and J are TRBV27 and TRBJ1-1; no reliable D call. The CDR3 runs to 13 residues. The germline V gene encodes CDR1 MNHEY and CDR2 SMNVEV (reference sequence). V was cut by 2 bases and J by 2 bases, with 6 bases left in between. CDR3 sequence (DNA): TGTGCCAGCAGTTTAGGCGGAAACACTGAAGCTTTCTTT. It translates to CASSLGGNTEAFF.

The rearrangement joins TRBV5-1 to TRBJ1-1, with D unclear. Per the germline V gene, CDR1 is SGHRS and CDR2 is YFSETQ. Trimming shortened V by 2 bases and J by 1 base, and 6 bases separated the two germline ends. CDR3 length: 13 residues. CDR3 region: CASSFRRNTEAFF. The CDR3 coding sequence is TGCGCCAGCAGCTTTCGCAGGAACACTGAAGCTTTCTTT.

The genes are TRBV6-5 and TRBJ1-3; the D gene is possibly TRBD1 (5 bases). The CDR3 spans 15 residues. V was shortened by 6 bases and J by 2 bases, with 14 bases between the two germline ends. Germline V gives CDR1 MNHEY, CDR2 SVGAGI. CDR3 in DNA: TGTGCCAGCAGCTTGCAGGGAGGCCCTGGAAACACCATATATTTT. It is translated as CASSLQGGPGNTIYF.

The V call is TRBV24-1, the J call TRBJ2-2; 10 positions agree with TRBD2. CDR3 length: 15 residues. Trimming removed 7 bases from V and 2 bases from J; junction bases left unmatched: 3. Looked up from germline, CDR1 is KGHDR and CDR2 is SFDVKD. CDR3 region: CATSLAGVNTGELFF. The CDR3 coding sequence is TGTGCCACCAGCCTAGCGGGGGTCAACACCGGGGAGCTGTTTTTT.

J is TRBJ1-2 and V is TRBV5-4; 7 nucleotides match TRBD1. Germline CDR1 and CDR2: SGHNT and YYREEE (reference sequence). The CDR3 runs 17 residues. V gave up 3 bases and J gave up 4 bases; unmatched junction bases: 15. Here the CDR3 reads CASSWPRSGGSSYGYTF. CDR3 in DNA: TGTGCCAGCAGCTGGCCCAGGTCAGGGGGGAGTTCCTATGGCTACACCTTC. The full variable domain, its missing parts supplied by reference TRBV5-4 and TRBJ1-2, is ETGVTQSPTHLIKTRGQQVTLRCSSQSGHNTVSWYQQALGQGPQFIFQYYREEENGRGNFPPRFSGLQFPNYSSELNVNALELDDSALYLCASSWPRSGGSSYGYTFGSGTRLTVV.

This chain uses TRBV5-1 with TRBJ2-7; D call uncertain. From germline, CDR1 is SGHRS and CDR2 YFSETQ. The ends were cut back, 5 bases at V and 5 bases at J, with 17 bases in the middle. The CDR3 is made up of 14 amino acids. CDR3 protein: CASSTTPGFDEQYF. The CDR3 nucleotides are TGCGCCAGCAGTACCACTCCAGGTTTCGACGAGCAGTACTTC.

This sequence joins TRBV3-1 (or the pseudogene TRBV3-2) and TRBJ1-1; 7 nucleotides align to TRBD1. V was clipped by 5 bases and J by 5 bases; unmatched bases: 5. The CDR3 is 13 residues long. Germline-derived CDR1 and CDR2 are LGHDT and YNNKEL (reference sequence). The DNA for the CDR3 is TGTGCCAGCAGCAATTCACAGGGGACTGAAGCTTTCTTT. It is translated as CASSNSQGTEAFF.

CDR3 in DNA: TGTGCCAGCGGAGATTCCCGGGACAGGGGTAATGAAAAACTGTTTTTT. This encodes CASGDSRDRGNEKLFF. The chain recombines TRBV9 with TRBJ1-4, with 10 bases lining up with TRBD1. CDR1 is SGDLS and CDR2 is YYNGEE in the germline V gene. The CDR3 loop spans 16 amino acids. Germline trimming cut 7 bases from V and 4 bases from J; bases unmatched to any gene: 10.

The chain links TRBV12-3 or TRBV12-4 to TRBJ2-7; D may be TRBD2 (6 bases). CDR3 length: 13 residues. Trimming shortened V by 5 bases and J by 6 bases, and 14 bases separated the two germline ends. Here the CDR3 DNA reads TGTGCCAGCAGTCCTTACGGAGGGGTCGAGCAGTACTTC. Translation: CASSPYGGVEQYF.

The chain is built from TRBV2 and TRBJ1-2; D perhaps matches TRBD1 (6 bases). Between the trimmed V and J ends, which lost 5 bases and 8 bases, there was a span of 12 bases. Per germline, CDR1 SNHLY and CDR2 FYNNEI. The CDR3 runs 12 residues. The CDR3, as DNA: TGTGCCAGCAGTTTCACAGGGATCGGCTACACCTTC. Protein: CASSFTGIGYTF.

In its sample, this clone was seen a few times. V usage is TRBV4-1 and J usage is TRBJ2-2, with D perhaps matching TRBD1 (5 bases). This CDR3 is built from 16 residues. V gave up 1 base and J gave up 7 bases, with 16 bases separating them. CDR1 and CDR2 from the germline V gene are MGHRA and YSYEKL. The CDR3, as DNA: TGCGCCAGCAGCCAAGGGGGTAGGGGAACTAACGGGGAGCTGTTTTTT. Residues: CASSQGGRGTNGELFF.

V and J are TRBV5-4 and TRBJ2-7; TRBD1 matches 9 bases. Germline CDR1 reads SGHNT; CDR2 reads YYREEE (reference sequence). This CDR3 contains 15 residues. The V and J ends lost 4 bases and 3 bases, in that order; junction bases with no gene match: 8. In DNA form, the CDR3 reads TGTGCCAGCAGCGAACGGACAGGGGTGGACTACGAGCAGTACTTC. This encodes CASSERTGVDYEQYF.

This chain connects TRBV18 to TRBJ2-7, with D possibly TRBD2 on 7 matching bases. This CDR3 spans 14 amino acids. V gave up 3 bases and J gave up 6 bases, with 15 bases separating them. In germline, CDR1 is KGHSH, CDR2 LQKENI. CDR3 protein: CASSPPGGAGEQYF. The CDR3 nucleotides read TGTGCCAGCTCACCCCCGGGGGGCGCGGGCGAGCAGTACTTC.

CDR3 sequence reads: CASRQGLAAYEQYF. For the CDR3, the DNA is TGTGCCAGCAGACAGGGACTAGCGGCCTACGAGCAGTACTTC. J is TRBJ2-7 and V is TRBV5-5, with 11 bases identical to TRBD2. In germline, CDR1 is SGHKS, CDR2 YYEKEE (reference sequence). V lost 5 bases and J lost 2; bases outside the gene matches: 3. The CDR3 is 14 amino acids.

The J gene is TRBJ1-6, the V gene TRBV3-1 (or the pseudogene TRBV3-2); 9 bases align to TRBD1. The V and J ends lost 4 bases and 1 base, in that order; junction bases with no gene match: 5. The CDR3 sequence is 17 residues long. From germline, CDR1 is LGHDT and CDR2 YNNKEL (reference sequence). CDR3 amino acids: CASSRGTGTSYNSPLHF. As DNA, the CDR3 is TGTGCCAGCAGCCGGGGGACAGGGACTTCCTATAATTCACCCCTCCACTTT.

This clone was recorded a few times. CDR3 sequence: CASSSISRGVTF. CDR3 nucleotides: TGTGCCAGCAGCTCCATCAGCCGGGGAGTCACCTTC. This sequence joins TRBV13 and TRBJ1-2; D not certain. Germline V gene sequence: CDR1 PRHDT, CDR2 FYEKMQ (reference sequence). With 4 bases removed from V and 13 bases from J, the gap between germline ends came to 16 bases. This CDR3 spans 12 amino acids.

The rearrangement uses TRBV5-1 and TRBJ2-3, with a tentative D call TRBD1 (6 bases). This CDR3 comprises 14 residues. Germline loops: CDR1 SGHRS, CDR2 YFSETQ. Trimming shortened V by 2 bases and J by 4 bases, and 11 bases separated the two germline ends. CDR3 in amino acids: CASSLVNRADTQYF. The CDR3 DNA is TGCGCCAGCAGCTTAGTAAACAGGGCAGATACGCAGTATTTT.

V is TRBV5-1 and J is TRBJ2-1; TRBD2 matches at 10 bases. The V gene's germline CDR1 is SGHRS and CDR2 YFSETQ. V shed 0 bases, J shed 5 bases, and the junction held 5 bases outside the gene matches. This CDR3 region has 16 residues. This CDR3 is CASSLGSGGPNNEQFF. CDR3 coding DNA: TGCGCCAGCAGCTTGGGTAGCGGGGGGCCGAACAATGAGCAGTTCTTC.

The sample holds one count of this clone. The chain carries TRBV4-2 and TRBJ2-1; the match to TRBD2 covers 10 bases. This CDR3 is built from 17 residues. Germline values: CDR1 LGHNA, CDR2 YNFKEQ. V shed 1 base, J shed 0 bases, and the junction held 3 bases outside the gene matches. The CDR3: CASSQGVAGGSYNEQFF. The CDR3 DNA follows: TGTGCCAGCAGCCAAGGTGTAGCGGGGGGCTCCTACAATGAGCAGTTCTTC.

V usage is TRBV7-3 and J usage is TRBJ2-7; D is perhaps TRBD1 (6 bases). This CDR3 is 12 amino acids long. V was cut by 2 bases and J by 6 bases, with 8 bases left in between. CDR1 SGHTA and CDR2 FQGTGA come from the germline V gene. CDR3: CASSLYRAEQYF. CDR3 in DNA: TGTGCCAGCAGCTTATACAGGGCCGAGCAGTACTTC.